Below are 27 T cell receptor beta chains sequenced from a single sample in a study of T cells in Graves' hyperthyroidism and ophthalmopathy. TCR beta CDR3 regions were amplified from RNA transcripts. Using the HTBI primer set, a first-round RT-PCR was run on the TCR CDR3. In TCRdb, the multiplex PCR reads were re-called with MiXCR into one record per CDR3 protein. The repertoire holds approximately 400,000 distinct CDR3 sequences, with about 14% as singletons. The sample was blood. Every receptor here comes from a man aged 50 to 60 with Graves' ophthalmopathy.

This clonotype was seen only a few times. This chain joins TRBV19 and TRBJ2-6; 9 bases agree with TRBD2. V shed 5 bases, J shed 2 bases, and the junction held 4 bases outside the gene matches. CDR1 and CDR2 from the germline V gene are LNHDA and SQIVND (reference sequence). The CDR3 has 16 residues. The CDR3 DNA reads as TGTGCCAGTAGTTATAGCGGGAGCCCTGGGGCCAACGTCCTGACTTTC. Protein product: CASSYSGSPGANVLTF.

V gene TRBV7-9 combines with J gene TRBJ2-2; D unclear. Germline V gene data show CDR1 as SEHNR and CDR2 as FQNEAQ (reference sequence). V lost 6 bases to trimming and J lost 4 bases, with 21 bases between them. The CDR3 has 17 amino acids. The CDR3 nucleotides are TGTGCCAGCAGTGTGGAGCAGACCAGCCCCACCACCGGGGAGCTGTTTTTT. This gives the protein CASSVEQTSPTTGELFF.

In its sample, this clonotype was seen a few times. The V gene is TRBV28, the J gene TRBJ1-4, with D possibly TRBD1 on 5 matching bases. The V and J ends lost 1 base and 8 bases respectively, with 17 bases between them. Germline CDR1 MDHEN, CDR2 SYDVKM. The CDR3 spans 16 residues. The CDR3 region is CASSLFTGTGGEKLFF. CDR3 nucleotide sequence: TGTGCCAGCAGTTTATTTACCGGGACGGGAGGAGAAAAACTGTTTTTT. Together with reference TRBV28 and TRBJ1-4, the CDR3 gives the full variable domain: DVKVTQSSRYLVKRTGEKVFLECVQDMDHENMFWYRQDPGLGLRLIYFSYDVKMKEKGDIPEGYSVSREKKERFSLILESASTNQTSMYLCASSLFTGTGGEKLFFGSGTQLSVL.

The chain employs TRBV5-1 and TRBJ2-7, with TRBD2 identical over 7 bases. CDR1 and CDR2 (germline): SGHRS, YFSETQ. V lost 2 bases and J lost 5; bases outside the gene matches: 4. The CDR3 totals 13 residues. The CDR3: CASSFRGGNEQYF. The CDR3 DNA reads as TGCGCCAGCAGCTTTCGGGGAGGGAACGAGCAGTACTTC.

The rearrangement joins TRBV12-3 or TRBV12-4 to TRBJ2-5, with D possibly matching TRBD1 (6 bases). V shed 2 bases and J shed 3 bases, with 7 bases lying between them. The length of the CDR3 is 13 residues. CDR3 loop: CASSLSGEETQYF. CDR3 sequence (DNA): TGTGCCAGCAGTTTATCAGGGGAAGAGACCCAGTACTTC.

This clonotype was observed at least ten times. The genes are TRBV5-1 and TRBJ2-1; TRBD1 agrees at 7 bases. Germline V CDR1 and CDR2: SGHRS, YFSETQ. The CDR3 has 18 residues. V lost 0 bases, J lost 5 bases, and 14 bases stayed unmatched. CDR3 sequence reads: CASSLVVILQGSNNEQFF. The CDR3 region has the DNA TGCGCCAGCAGCTTGGTTGTTATCTTACAGGGGAGTAACAATGAGCAGTTCTTC.

This clonotype occurred a few times. This rearrangement joins TRBV7-8 to TRBJ2-1, with 11 bases identical to TRBD1. Per germline, CDR1 SGHVS and CDR2 FQNEAQ. Trimming took 2 bases from V and 8 from J; bases not matched to a gene: 2. CDR3 length: 14 residues. CDR3 DNA sequence: TGTGCCAGCAGCTTATGGACAGGGGGCGATGAGCAGTTCTTC. This translates into CASSLWTGGDEQFF.

This clonotype was observed at least ten times. This rearrangement joins TRBV11-2 to TRBJ2-1, with 7 bases fitting TRBD2. The CDR3 extends over 15 amino acids. Germline CDR1 and CDR2: SGHAT and FQNNGV. J was trimmed by 2 bases and V by 5 bases; bases with no gene match: 6. The CDR3 DNA sequence: TGTGCCAGCAGCCGGAGCGGGAAAACCTACAATGAGCAGTTCTTC. Amino acids: CASSRSGKTYNEQFF.

This clonotype has just one count. The CDR3, as DNA: TGTGCCTGGAGTGCGCCTAGCGGGATTCCCTCCTACGAGCAGTACTTC. It specifies CAWSAPSGIPSYEQYF. V gene TRBV30 combines with J gene TRBJ2-7; 9 nucleotides line up with TRBD2. The CDR3 has 16 amino acids. Germline CDR1 is GTSNPN and CDR2 is SVGIG (reference sequence). V lost 1 base, J lost 0 bases, and 7 bases stayed unmatched.

This sequence joins TRBV30 and TRBJ2-7, with D unresolved. The germline gives CDR1 GTSNPN, CDR2 SVGIG (reference sequence). Trimming shortened V by 8 bases and J by 9 bases, and 17 bases separated the two germline ends. This CDR3 is built from 11 residues. The CDR3 DNA sequence: TGTGCCCTCCAAGGAGACCACGGGCAGTACTTC. It codes for CALQGDHGQYF.

This clonotype was seen repeatedly, ten times or more. The chain recombines TRBV11-2 with TRBJ1-1; D may be TRBD1 (5 bases). This CDR3 has 13 residues. The V and J ends lost 2 bases and 4 bases respectively, with 8 bases between them. Germline V gives CDR1 SGHAT, CDR2 FQNNGV. This CDR3 is CASSLQGSTEAFF. In DNA, the CDR3 is TGTGCCAGCAGCTTACAGGGTTCCACTGAAGCTTTCTTT.

This clonotype has just a few counts. This may be a read error: a much more frequent sequence differs by one nucleotide. The genes are TRBV3-1 and TRBJ2-5; the D gene is possibly TRBD2 (5 bases). This CDR3 is 13 amino acids long. Germline V gene sequence: CDR1 LGHDT, CDR2 YNNKEL (reference sequence). V was trimmed by 4 bases and J by 5 bases, leaving 11 bases between them. The chain's CDR3 is CASSPPDWETQYF. DNA of the CDR3: TGTGCCAGCAGCCCCCCGGACTGGGAGACCCAGTACTTC.

This clonotype was picked up a small number of times. Here the CDR3 reads CASSVPQAQNTGELFF. The CDR3, as DNA: TGTGCCAGCAGTGTCCCCCAAGCCCAGAACACCGGGGAGCTGTTTTTT. This chain uses TRBV25-1 with TRBJ2-2, with D uncertain. The V end was cut by 4 bases, the J end by 1 base, with 13 bases between. The CDR3 consists of 16 residues. In germline, CDR1 is MGHDK, CDR2 SYGVNS.

This clonotype was recorded a few times. A much larger clone sits a single nucleotide away, making a read error possible. The rearrangement uses TRBV6-1 and TRBJ2-1; D call uncertain. The CDR3 length is 11 residues. With 3 bases removed from V and 10 bases from J, the gap between germline ends came to 7 bases. Germline assignment: CDR1 MNHNS and CDR2 SASEGT. The CDR3 loop reads CASSDLGEQFF. In nucleotides, the CDR3 is TGTGCCAGCAGTGACTTGGGGGAGCAGTTCTTC.

In its sample, this clonotype was seen many times. The chain carries TRBV20-1 and TRBJ2-1; the D is unclear. Trimming took 0 bases from V and 0 from J, leaving 12 bases between them. This CDR3 spans 16 amino acids. Per germline, CDR1 DFQATT and CDR2 SNEGSKA (reference sequence). The CDR3 sequence is CSARDLAASSYNEQFF. For the CDR3, the DNA is TGCAGTGCTAGAGATTTGGCGGCAAGCTCCTACAATGAGCAGTTCTTC.

The V and J genes are TRBV27 and TRBJ1-5; perhaps TRBD1 as D (5 bases). Germline V gene sequence: CDR1 MNHEY, CDR2 SMNVEV (reference sequence). Trimming left V 11 bases short and J 3 bases short, with 8 bases between. This CDR3 contains 11 residues. The CDR3 loop is CAAGPNQPQHF. The CDR3, as DNA: TGTGCCGCGGGGCCCAATCAGCCCCAGCATTTT.

This clonotype was counted many times. The rearrangement joins TRBV20-1 to TRBJ2-3, with unresolved D. The V gene lost 5 bases and the J gene lost 4 bases, with 16 bases spanning the gap. Germline V gives CDR1 DFQATT, CDR2 SNEGSKA (reference sequence). The CDR3 covers 14 residues. CDR3 in amino acids: CSAPALGVADTQYF. For the CDR3, the DNA is TGCAGTGCTCCTGCTCTCGGAGTCGCAGATACGCAGTATTTT.

This clonotype was detected only a few times. A clone one base away is much larger, so this may be a read error. V and J are TRBV3-1 and TRBJ2-1; maybe TRBD1 (6 bases). V was pared by 4 bases and J by 5 bases, with 9 bases between. The CDR3 extends over 13 amino acids. Looked up from germline, CDR1 is LGHDT and CDR2 is YNNKEL (reference sequence). CDR3 nucleotides: TGTGCCAGCAGCCGGGACATGCACAATGAGCAGTTCTTC. The encoded protein is CASSRDMHNEQFF.

The rearrangement links TRBV7-2 to TRBJ2-7; 8 bases align to TRBD2. The CDR3 has 15 residues. J was trimmed by 2 bases and V by 4 bases; bases with no gene match: 7. The germline gives CDR1 SGHTA, CDR2 FQGNSA. The CDR3 region is CASSYRPGLAYEQYF. CDR3 bases: TGTGCCAGCAGCTATCGACCGGGACTAGCCTACGAGCAGTACTTC.

This clonotype was recorded many times. The chain employs TRBV11-1 and TRBJ2-1; 8 bases fit TRBD2. Per the germline V gene, CDR1 is SGHAT and CDR2 is FQDESV (reference sequence). The CDR3 runs 16 residues. The ends lost 3 bases at V and 2 bases at J; junction bases unmatched: 6. The CDR3 protein is CASSLLTGGTYNEQFF. CDR3 sequence (DNA): TGTGCCAGCAGCTTGTTGACGGGGGGGACCTACAATGAGCAGTTCTTC.

Many counts were recorded for this clonotype. The CDR3: CASSYSGDVETQYF. CDR3 DNA sequence: TGTGCCAGCAGTTACTCTGGGGACGTAGAGACCCAGTACTTC. This sequence joins TRBV6-5 and TRBJ2-5; D could derive from TRBD1 or TRBD2 (5 bases each). The germline V and J ends were trimmed by 0 bases and 4 bases, with 9 bases remaining between them. Germline CDR1 reads MNHEY; CDR2 reads SVGAGI. CDR3 length: 14 amino acids.

J is TRBJ2-1 and V is TRBV12-3 or TRBV12-4; 7 bases map to TRBD2. The CDR3 spans 13 residues. Trimming took 1 base from V and 8 from J; bases not matched to a gene: 2. The CDR3 is CASSLGGGYEQFF. CDR3 sequence (DNA): TGTGCCAGCAGTTTAGGGGGGGGTTATGAGCAGTTCTTC.

The chain has TRBV5-1 and TRBJ2-2; D remains unclear. Trimming removed 4 bases from V and 2 bases from J, with 15 bases in between. Per germline, CDR1 SGHRS and CDR2 YFSETQ. CDR3 length: 16 residues. The CDR3 coding sequence is TGCGCCAGCAGCCCCGCCGGTGCGACTAACACCGGGGAGCTGTTTTTT. Its translation is CASSPAGATNTGELFF.

This clonotype was seen more than once but under ten times. The gene calls are TRBV6-2 or TRBV6-3 and TRBJ2-7; D is uncertain. The V end lost 5 bases, the J end lost 6 bases, and 11 bases lay between the germline ends. Germline V gene sequence: CDR1 MNHEY, CDR2 SVGEGT. This CDR3 has 12 amino acids. In nucleotides, the CDR3 is TGTGCCAGCAGTCCCGACGCCCCCGAGCAGTACTTC. Encoded protein: CASSPDAPEQYF.

V usage is TRBV4-2 and J usage is TRBJ2-2; 7 positions match TRBD2. Looked up from germline, CDR1 is LGHNA and CDR2 is YNFKEQ. The CDR3 is 18 residues long. V lost 0 bases to trimming and J lost 1 base; unmatched junction nucleotides: 8. CDR3 DNA: TGTGCCAGCAGCCAAGAGGGCGGCGGGAGAGGGAACACCGGGGAGCTGTTTTTT. It is translated as CASSQEGGGRGNTGELFF.

Many counts were recorded for this clonotype. The V call is TRBV7-9, the J call TRBJ1-2; 9 bases match TRBD1. Trimming took 9 bases from V and 4 from J; bases not matched to a gene: 9. Looked up from germline, CDR1 is SEHNR and CDR2 is FQNEAQ (reference sequence). The CDR3 contains 14 residues. The CDR3, as DNA: TGTGCCAGTACACAGGGGGCGCAAGGCTATGGCTACACCTTC. Translated: CASTQGAQGYGYTF. The entire variable domain, with the rest obtained from reference TRBV7-9 and TRBJ1-2, is as follows: DTGVSQNPRHKITKRGQNVTFRCDPISEHNRLYWYRQTLGQGPEFLTYFQNEAQLEKSRLLSDRFSAERPKGSFSTLEIQRTEQGDSAMYLCASTQGAQGYGYTFGSGTRLTVV.

This rearrangement joins TRBV7-9 to TRBJ2-3; 8 bases are a match to TRBD2. There are 15 residues in the CDR3. Trimming at V came to 5 bases and at J to 4 bases, leaving 8 bases not matched to a gene. CDR1 SEHNR and CDR2 FQNEAQ come from the germline V gene (reference sequence). The CDR3 reads CASSLGTRGADTQYF. The CDR3 DNA is TGTGCCAGCAGCCTCGGGACTAGAGGGGCAGATACGCAGTATTTT. Together with reference TRBV7-9 and TRBJ2-3, the CDR3 gives the full variable domain: DTGVSQNPRHKITKRGQNVTFRCDPISEHNRLYWYRQTLGQGPEFLTYFQNEAQLEKSRLLSDRFSAERPKGSFSTLEIQRTEQGDSAMYLCASSLGTRGADTQYFGPGTRLTVL.